Listed here are 9 T cell receptor beta chains from one sample, sequenced in a study of blood T cell repertoires in COVID-19. Assay: immunoSEQ multiplex PCR; the TCRdb copy retains only in-frame clones and omits some. The sample contains roughly 100,000 clones, 81% of which appear only once. Source material: peripheral blood. Receptor source: a man older than 75 with acute or convalescent COVID-19.

This clone came up once. The chain is built from TRBV3-1 (or the pseudogene TRBV3-2) and TRBJ1-2; TRBD1 might be the D (5 bases). Germline-derived CDR1 and CDR2 are LGHDT and YNNKEL (reference sequence). Trimming removed 4 bases at V and 4 bases at J, with 10 bases between. This CDR3 has 13 amino acids. CDR3 bases: TGTGCCAGCAGCCCAACGGGGGGCTATGGCTACACCTTC. This translates into CASSPTGGYGYTF.

In DNA form, the CDR3 reads TGTGCCAGCAGCTTGCTCGGACAGGGACCCACAGATACGCAGTATTTT. It codes for CASSLLGQGPTDTQYF. The rearrangement uses TRBV5-4 and TRBJ2-3; 8 positions match TRBD1. Germline CDR1 reads SGHNT; CDR2 reads YYREEE (reference sequence). Unmatched junction bases numbered 6, after V lost 1 base and J lost 2 bases. The CDR3 runs 16 residues.

The chain combines TRBV2 with TRBJ1-2; 11 bases fit TRBD1. After removal of 6 bases from V and 3 bases from J, the junction contained 3 bases not matched to a gene. The CDR3 covers 14 residues. The germline CDR1 and CDR2 sequences are SNHLY and FYNNEI. In DNA form, the CDR3 reads TGTGCCAGCAGATTGGACAGGGGGCACTATGGCTACACCTTC. Protein: CASRLDRGHYGYTF.

The chain recombines TRBV5-1 with TRBJ2-7; possible D gene TRBD2, 6 bases. This CDR3 contains 15 residues. Deletions cut 6 bases from V and 4 bases from J, with 20 bases between. Germline CDR1 is SGHRS and CDR2 is YFSETQ. CDR3 amino acids: CASKKSSREDYEQYF. The CDR3 nucleotides are TGCGCCAGCAAGAAATCTTCCAGGGAGGATTACGAGCAGTACTTC.

The V and J genes are TRBV5-6 and TRBJ2-7, with 7 bases lining up with TRBD1. J was trimmed by 3 bases and V by 2 bases; bases with no gene match: 11. CDR1 and CDR2 (germline): SGHDT, YYEEEE. This CDR3 has 16 amino acids. The CDR3 region is CASSFREGAWVYEQYF. In nucleotides, the CDR3 is TGTGCCAGCAGCTTTCGAGAGGGGGCCTGGGTCTACGAGCAGTACTTC.

V gene TRBV18 combines with J gene TRBJ1-1; D is unresolved. Germline-derived CDR1 and CDR2 are KGHSH and LQKENI. This CDR3 is 12 amino acids long. The V end lost 3 bases, the J end lost 0 bases, and 2 bases lay between the germline ends. The CDR3 loop is CASSPLNTEAFF. The DNA for the CDR3 is TGTGCCAGCTCACCCTTGAACACTGAAGCTTTCTTT.

This chain links TRBV6-5 with TRBJ2-7; the D gene is possibly TRBD2 (5 bases). Germline CDR1 is MNHEY and CDR2 is SVGAGI. The CDR3 is 12 residues long. V lost 5 bases and J lost 6, with 11 bases in between. In DNA form, the CDR3 reads TGTGCCAGCAGTCCCGGACTGGGCGAGCAGTACTTC. It is translated as CASSPGLGEQYF.

The V gene is TRBV19, the J gene TRBJ2-3; 9 bases agree with TRBD1. There are 16 residues in the CDR3. J was trimmed by 2 bases and V by 5 bases; bases with no gene match: 8. CDR1 and CDR2 (germline): LNHDA, SQIVND (reference sequence). The CDR3 reads CASSPRTGALTDTQYF. In nucleotides, the CDR3 is TGTGCCAGTAGTCCGCGGACAGGGGCTCTCACAGATACGCAGTATTTT.

J is TRBJ1-4 and V is TRBV5-1; 7 bases line up with TRBD1. J gave up 8 bases and V 3 bases, and 10 bases lay outside the gene matches. Germline CDR1 reads SGHRS; CDR2 reads YFSETQ. The CDR3 length is 15 residues. CDR3 sequence: CASSSQGDGGEKLFF. As DNA, the CDR3 is TGCGCCAGCAGCTCCCAGGGGGACGGAGGCGAAAAACTGTTTTTT.